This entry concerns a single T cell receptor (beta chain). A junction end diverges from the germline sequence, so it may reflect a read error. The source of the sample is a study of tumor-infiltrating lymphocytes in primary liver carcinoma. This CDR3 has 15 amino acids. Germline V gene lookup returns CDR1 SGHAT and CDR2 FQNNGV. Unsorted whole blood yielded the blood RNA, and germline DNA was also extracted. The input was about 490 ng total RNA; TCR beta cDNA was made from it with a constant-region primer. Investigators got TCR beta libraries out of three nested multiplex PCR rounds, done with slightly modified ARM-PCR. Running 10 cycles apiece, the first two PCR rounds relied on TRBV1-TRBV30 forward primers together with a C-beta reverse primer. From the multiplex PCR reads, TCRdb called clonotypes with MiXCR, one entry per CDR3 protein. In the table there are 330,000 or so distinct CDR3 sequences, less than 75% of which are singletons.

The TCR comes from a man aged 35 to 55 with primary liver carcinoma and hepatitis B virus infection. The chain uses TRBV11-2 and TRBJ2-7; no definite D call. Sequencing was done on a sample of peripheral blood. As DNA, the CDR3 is TGTGTCAGCAGCTTGCTCGGGTTGCTCGGCTACGAGCAGTACTTC. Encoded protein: CVSSLLGLLGYEQYF.